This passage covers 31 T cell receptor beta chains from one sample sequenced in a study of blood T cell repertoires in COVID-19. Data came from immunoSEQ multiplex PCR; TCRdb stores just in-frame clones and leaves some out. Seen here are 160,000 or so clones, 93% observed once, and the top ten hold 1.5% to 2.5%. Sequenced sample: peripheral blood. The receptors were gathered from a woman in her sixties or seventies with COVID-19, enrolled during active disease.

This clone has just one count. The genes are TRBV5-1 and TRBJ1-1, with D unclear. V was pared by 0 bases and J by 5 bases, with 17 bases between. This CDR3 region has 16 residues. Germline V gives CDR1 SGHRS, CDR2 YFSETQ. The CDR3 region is CASSLGAGRQSTEAFF. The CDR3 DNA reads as TGCGCCAGCAGCTTGGGGGCAGGTCGTCAAAGTACTGAAGCTTTCTTT.

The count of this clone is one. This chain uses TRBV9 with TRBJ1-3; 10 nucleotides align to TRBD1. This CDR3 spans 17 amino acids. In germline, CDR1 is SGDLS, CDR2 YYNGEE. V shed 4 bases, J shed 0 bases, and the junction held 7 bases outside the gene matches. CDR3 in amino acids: CASSTGTGALSGNTIYF. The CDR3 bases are TGTGCCAGCAGCACCGGGACAGGGGCCCTCTCTGGAAACACCATATATTTT. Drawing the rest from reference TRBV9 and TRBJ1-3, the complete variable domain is DSGVTQTPKHLITATGQRVTLRCSPRSGDLSVYWYQQSLDQGLQFLIQYYNGEERAKGNILERFSAQQFPDLHSELNLSSLELGDSALYFCASSTGTGALSGNTIYFGEGSWLTVV.

CDR3 amino acids: CASSIPWGGYNEQFF. CDR3 in DNA: TGTGCCAGTAGTATTCCCTGGGGAGGATACAATGAGCAGTTCTTC. The chain combines TRBV19 with TRBJ2-1; D may be TRBD2 (6 bases). This CDR3 comprises 15 residues. The germline gives CDR1 LNHDA, CDR2 SQIVND (reference sequence). V was cut by 3 bases and J by 4 bases, with 13 bases left in between.

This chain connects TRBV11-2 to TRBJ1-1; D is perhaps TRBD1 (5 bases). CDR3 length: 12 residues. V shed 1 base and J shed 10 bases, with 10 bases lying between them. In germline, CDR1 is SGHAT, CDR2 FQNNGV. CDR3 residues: CASSLVGRGAFF. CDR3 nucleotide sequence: TGTGCCAGCAGCTTAGTCGGTAGGGGAGCTTTCTTT.

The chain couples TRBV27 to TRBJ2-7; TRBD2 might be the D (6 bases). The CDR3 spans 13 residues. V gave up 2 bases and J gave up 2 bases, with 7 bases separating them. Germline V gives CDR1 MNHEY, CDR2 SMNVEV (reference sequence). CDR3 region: CASSLGGTYEQYF. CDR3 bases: TGTGCCAGCAGTTTAGGGGGGACCTACGAGCAGTACTTC.

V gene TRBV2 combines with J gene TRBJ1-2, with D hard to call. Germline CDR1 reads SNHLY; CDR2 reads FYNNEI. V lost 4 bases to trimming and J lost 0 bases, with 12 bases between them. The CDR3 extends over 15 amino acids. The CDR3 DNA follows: TGTGCCAGCAGTGCAACGGGTCTAGCTAACTATGGCTACACCTTC. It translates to CASSATGLANYGYTF.

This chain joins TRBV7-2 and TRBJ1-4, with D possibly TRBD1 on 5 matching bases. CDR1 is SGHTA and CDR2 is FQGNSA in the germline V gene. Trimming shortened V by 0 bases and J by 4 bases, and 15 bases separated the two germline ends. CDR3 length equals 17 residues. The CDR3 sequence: CASSLAPFRGDNEKLFF. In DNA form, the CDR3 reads TGTGCCAGCAGCTTAGCGCCGTTTCGGGGGGATAATGAAAAACTGTTTTTT. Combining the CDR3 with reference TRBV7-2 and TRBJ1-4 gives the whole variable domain GAGVSQSPSNKVTEKGKDVELRCDPISGHTALYWYRQSLGQGLEFLIYFQGNSAPDKSGLPSDRFSAERTGGSVSTLTIQRTQQEDSAVYLCASSLAPFRGDNEKLFFGSGTQLSVL.

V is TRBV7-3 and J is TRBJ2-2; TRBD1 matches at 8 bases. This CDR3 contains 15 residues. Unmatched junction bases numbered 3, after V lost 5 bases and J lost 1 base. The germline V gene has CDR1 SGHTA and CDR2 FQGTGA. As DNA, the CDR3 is TGTGCCAGCAGCCGACAGGGGCGGAACACCGGGGAGCTGTTTTTT. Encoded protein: CASSRQGRNTGELFF.

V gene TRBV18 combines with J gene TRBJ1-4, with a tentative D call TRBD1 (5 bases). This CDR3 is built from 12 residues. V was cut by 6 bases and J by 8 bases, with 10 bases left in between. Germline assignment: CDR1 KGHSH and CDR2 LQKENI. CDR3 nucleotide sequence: TGTGCCAGCTCGCCGGGGGGGGAAAAACTGTTTTTT. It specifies CASSPGGEKLFF.

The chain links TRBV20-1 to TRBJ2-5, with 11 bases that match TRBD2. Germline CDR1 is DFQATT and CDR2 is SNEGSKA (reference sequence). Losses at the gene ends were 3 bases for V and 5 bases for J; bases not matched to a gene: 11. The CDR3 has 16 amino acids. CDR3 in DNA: TGCAGTGCTAGTGTTCCAATAGCGGGGGGGCGGGAGACCCAGTACTTC. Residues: CSASVPIAGGRETQYF.

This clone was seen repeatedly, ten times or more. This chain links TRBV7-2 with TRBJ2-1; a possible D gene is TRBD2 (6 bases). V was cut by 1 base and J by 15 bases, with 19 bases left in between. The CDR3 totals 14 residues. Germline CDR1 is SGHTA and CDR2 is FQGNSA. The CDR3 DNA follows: TGTGCCAGCAGCTTAGACGGTTATACCAGCGGGTCGTTCTTC. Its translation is CASSLDGYTSGSFF.

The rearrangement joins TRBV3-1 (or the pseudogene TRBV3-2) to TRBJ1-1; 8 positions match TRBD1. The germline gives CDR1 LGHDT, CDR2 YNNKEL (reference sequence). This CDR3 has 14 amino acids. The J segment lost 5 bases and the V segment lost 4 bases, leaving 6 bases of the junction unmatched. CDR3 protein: CASSPGQGDTEAFF. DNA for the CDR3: TGTGCCAGCAGCCCCGGACAGGGTGATACTGAAGCTTTCTTT.

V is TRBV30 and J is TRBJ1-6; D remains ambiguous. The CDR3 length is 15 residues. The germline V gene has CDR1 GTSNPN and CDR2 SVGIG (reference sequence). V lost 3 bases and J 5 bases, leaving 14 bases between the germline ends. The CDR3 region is CAWREGPWDNSPLHF. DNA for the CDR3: TGTGCCTGGAGGGAGGGTCCATGGGATAATTCACCCCTCCACTTT.

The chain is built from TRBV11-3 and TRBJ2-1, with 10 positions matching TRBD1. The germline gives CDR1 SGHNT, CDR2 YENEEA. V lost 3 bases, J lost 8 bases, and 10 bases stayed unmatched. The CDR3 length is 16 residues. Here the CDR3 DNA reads TGTGCCAGCAGCTTTGGCGGGACAGGGGACACCGATGAGCAGTTCTTC. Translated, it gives CASSFGGTGDTDEQFF.

The CDR3 here is CASSTGTGSSYNSPLHF. CDR3 sequence (DNA): TGTGCCAGTAGTACCGGGACAGGGAGCTCCTATAATTCACCCCTCCACTTT. The J gene is TRBJ1-6, the V gene TRBV19; 9 bases are a match to TRBD1. V shed 4 bases and J 0 bases; nucleotides not matched to a gene: 4. This CDR3 is built from 17 residues. The germline gives CDR1 LNHDA, CDR2 SQIVND (reference sequence).

The CDR3 region is CASSSSSTGGIYGYTF. The CDR3 nucleotides are TGTGCCAGTAGTTCCAGTTCAACAGGGGGAATCTATGGCTACACCTTC. The rearrangement links TRBV19 to TRBJ1-2, with 8 nucleotides matching TRBD1. There are 16 residues in the CDR3. Germline loops: CDR1 LNHDA, CDR2 SQIVND (reference sequence). V lost 5 bases and J lost 4; bases outside the gene matches: 12.

The CDR3 coding sequence is TGTGCCAGCAGCCCCACCCCGGGTGAAAAACTGTTTTTT. This encodes CASSPTPGEKLFF. V is TRBV7-2 and J is TRBJ1-4; no clear D. The CDR3 covers 13 residues. Between the trimmed V and J ends, which lost 5 bases and 7 bases, there was a span of 11 bases. Germline assignment: CDR1 SGHTA and CDR2 FQGNSA.

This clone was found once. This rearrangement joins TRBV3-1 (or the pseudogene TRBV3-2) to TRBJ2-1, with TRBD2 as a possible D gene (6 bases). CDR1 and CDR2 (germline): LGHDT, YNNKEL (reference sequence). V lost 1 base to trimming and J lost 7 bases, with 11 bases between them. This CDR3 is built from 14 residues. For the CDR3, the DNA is TGTGCCAGCAGCCAAGGGGTAGCGGCTAATGAGCAGTTCTTC. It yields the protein CASSQGVAANEQFF.

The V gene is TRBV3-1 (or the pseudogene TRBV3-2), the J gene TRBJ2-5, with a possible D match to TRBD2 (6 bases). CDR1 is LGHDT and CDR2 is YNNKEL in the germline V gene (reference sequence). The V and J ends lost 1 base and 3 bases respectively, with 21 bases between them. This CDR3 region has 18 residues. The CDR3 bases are TGTGCCAGCAGCCAAGTTCGCGGGGTCCCCCGGGGCGAAGAGACCCAGTACTTC. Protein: CASSQVRGVPRGEETQYF.

The CDR3 nucleotides read TGTGCCAGCTCCGAAGGTCCGGGACAAGGCTATGGCTACACCTTC. Encoded protein: CASSEGPGQGYGYTF. The chain has TRBV18 and TRBJ1-2; D is perhaps TRBD1 (6 bases). V was cut by 6 bases and J by 4 bases, with 18 bases left in between. CDR3 length: 15 amino acids. CDR1 and CDR2 from the germline V gene are KGHSH and LQKENI.

In DNA, the CDR3 is TGTGCCAGCAGTTTATCCTTCTCCACTGAAGCTTTCTTT. It translates to CASSLSFSTEAFF. The rearrangement uses TRBV27 and TRBJ1-1; no clear D. V lost 0 bases and J 4 bases, leaving 6 bases between the germline ends. Looked up from germline, CDR1 is MNHEY and CDR2 is SMNVEV (reference sequence). This CDR3 spans 13 amino acids.

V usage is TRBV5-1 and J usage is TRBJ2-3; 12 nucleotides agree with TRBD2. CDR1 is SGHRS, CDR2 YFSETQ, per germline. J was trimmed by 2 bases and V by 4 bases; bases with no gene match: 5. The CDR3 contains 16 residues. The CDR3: CASSGTSGGLTDTQYF. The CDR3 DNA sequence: TGCGCCAGCAGCGGAACTAGCGGGGGGCTCACAGATACGCAGTATTTT.

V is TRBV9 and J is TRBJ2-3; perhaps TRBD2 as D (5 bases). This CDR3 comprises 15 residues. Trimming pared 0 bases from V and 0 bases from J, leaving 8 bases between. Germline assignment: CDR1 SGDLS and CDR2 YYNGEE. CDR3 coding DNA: TGTGCCAGCAGCGTAGCTAGCCCAAGCACAGATACGCAGTATTTT. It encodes CASSVASPSTDTQYF. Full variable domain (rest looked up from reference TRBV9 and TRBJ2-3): DSGVTQTPKHLITATGQRVTLRCSPRSGDLSVYWYQQSLDQGLQFLIQYYNGEERAKGNILERFSAQQFPDLHSELNLSSLELGDSALYFCASSVASPSTDTQYFGPGTRLTVL.

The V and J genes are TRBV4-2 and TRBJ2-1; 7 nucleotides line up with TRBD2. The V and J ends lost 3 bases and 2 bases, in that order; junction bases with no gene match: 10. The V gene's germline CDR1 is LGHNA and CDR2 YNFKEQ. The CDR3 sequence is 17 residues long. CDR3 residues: CASSQVTAGPTYNEQFF. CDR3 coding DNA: TGTGCCAGCAGCCAGGTCACAGCGGGGCCAACCTACAATGAGCAGTTCTTC.

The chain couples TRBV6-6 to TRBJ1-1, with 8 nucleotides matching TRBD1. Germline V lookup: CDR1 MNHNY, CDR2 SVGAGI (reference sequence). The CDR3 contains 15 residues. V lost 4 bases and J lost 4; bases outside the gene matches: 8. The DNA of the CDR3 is TGTGCCAGCAGTTCCCGGACAGGGTCTGGCACTGAAGCTTTCTTT. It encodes CASSSRTGSGTEAFF.

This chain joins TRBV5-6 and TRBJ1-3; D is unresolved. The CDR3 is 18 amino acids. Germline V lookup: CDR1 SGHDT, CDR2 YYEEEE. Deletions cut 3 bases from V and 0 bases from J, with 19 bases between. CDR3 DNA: TGTGCCAGCAGCTCCTTGGCCACAGACATCAACTCTGGAAACACCATATATTTT. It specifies CASSSLATDINSGNTIYF.

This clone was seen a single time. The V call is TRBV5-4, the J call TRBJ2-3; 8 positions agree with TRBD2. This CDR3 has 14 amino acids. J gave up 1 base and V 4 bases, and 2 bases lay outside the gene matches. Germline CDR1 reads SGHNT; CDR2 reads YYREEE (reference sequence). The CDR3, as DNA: TGTGCCAGCAGCCGGCGGGGGGGCACAGATACGCAGTATTTT. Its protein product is CASSRRGGTDTQYF.

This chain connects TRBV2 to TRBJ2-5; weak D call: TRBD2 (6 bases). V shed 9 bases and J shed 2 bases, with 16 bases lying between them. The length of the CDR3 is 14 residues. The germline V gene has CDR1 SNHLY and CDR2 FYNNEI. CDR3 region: CASTKFGGQETQYF. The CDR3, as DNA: TGTGCCAGTACCAAATTTGGGGGGCAAGAGACCCAGTACTTC.

The CDR3 DNA is TGTGCCAGCAGCCCCGGGGTTTTTGACTATGGCTACACCTTC. Encoded protein: CASSPGVFDYGYTF. The chain couples TRBV5-4 to TRBJ1-2; D gene unclear. Trimming pared 4 bases from V and 3 bases from J, leaving 13 bases between. Germline assignment: CDR1 SGHNT and CDR2 YYREEE (reference sequence). CDR3 length equals 14 residues.

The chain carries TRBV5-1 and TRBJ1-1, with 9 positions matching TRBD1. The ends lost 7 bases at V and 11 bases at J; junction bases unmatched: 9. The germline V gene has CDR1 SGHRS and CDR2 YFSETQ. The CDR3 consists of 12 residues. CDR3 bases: TGCGCCAGCGCACCGGGACAGGGTGGCGCTTTCTTT. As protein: CASAPGQGGAFF.

CDR3 sequence: CASSLFPGPPYEQYF. DNA for the CDR3: TGTGCCAGCAGCTTATTTCCGGGTCCACCCTACGAGCAGTACTTC. This chain connects TRBV11-3 to TRBJ2-7; D remains unclear. CDR3 length: 15 amino acids. The germline V gene has CDR1 SGHNT and CDR2 YENEEA. With 2 bases removed from V and 2 bases from J, the gap between germline ends came to 13 bases. Looking up the rest from reference TRBV11-3 and TRBJ2-7 gives the full variable domain: EAGVVQSPRYKIIEKKQPVAFWCNPISGHNTLYWYLQNLGQGPELLIRYENEEAVDDSQLPKDRFSAERLKGVDSTLKIQPAELGDSAVYLCASSLFPGPPYEQYFGPGTRLTVT.